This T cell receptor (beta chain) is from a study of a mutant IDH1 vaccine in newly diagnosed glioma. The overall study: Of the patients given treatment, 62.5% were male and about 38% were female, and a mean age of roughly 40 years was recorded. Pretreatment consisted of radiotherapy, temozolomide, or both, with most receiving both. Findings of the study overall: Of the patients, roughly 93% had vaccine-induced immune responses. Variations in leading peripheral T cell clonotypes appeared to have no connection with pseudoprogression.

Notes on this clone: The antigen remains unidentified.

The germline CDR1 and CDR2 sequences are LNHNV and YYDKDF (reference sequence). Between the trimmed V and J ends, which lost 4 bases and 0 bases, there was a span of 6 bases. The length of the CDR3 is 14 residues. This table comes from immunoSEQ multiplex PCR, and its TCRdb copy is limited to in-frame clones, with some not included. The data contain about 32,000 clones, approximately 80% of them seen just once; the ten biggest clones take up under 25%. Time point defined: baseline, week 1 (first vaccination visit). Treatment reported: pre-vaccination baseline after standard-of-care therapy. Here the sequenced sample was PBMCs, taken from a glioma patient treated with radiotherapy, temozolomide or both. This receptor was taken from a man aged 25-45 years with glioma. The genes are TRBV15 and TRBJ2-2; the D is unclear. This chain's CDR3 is CATSKESNTGELFF. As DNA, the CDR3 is TGTGCCACCAGCAAGGAATCGAACACCGGGGAGCTGTTTTTT. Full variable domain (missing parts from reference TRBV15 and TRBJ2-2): DAMVIQNPRYQVTQFGKPVTLSCSQTLNHNVMYWYQQKSSQAPKLLFHYYDKDFNNEADTPDNFQSRRPNTSFCFLDIRSPGLGDTAMYLCATSKESNTGELFFGEGSRLTVL.